These 30 T cell receptor beta chains originate from one sample sequenced in a study of cytomegalovirus exposure and HLA in healthy donors (dated by TCRdb to between 2016 and 2019). Libraries were made using the immunoSEQ multiplex PCR assay. The multiplex PCR relied on a mix of 60 forward primers for TCR Vbeta segments and 13 reverse primers for TCR Jbeta segments. Not all clones reach the TCRdb copy of this immuneACCESS table, which keeps in-frame sequences only. Checked studies attribute under half of the gap to unresolved V genes and leave the rest unexplained. This sample is represented by around 100,000 clones; roughly three quarters of them were singletons. The top ten clones comprise roughly a tenth of the sample. Material for sequencing was PBMCs. These receptor sequences come from a man aged 40-55 years in good health and CMV-seropositive.

This chain connects TRBV10-1 to TRBJ2-7; 9 nucleotides align to TRBD2. Germline V gives CDR1 WNHNN, CDR2 SYGVQD (reference sequence). The V segment lost 0 bases and the J segment 5 bases; nucleotides outside the gene matches: 8. The CDR3 runs 16 residues. The CDR3 reads CASSESWAGGTDEQYV. The DNA for the CDR3 is TGCGCCAGCAGTGAGTCGTGGGCGGGAGGGACCGACGAGCAGTACGTC.

The rearrangement links TRBV28 to TRBJ1-1; D not certain. The CDR3 consists of 14 residues. The V gene lost 7 bases and the J gene lost 1 base, with 13 bases spanning the gap. Germline V gene lookup returns CDR1 MDHEN and CDR2 SYDVKM. The CDR3 DNA reads TGTGCCAGCACCGAACATACTACGAACACTGAAGCTTTCTTT. Protein product: CASTEHTTNTEAFF. The full variable domain, rest sourced from reference TRBV28 and TRBJ1-1, is DVKVTQSSRYLVKRTGEKVFLECVQDMDHENMFWYRQDPGLGLRLIYFSYDVKMKEKGDIPEGYSVSREKKERFSLILESASTNQTSMYLCASTEHTTNTEAFFGQGTRLTVV.

This chain uses TRBV5-4 with TRBJ2-2, with TRBD2 matching 11 bases. There are 16 residues in the CDR3. Germline lookup yields CDR1 SGHNT and CDR2 YYREEE (reference sequence). V dropped 4 bases and J dropped 6; count of bases not matched to a gene: 8. CDR3 residues: CASSPVTSGNAGELFF. The CDR3 DNA sequence: TGTGCCAGCAGCCCCGTGACTAGCGGGAATGCCGGGGAGCTGTTTTTT.

A word on this clone: Given the absence of the conserved phenylalanine or tryptophan at the CDR3 end, a read error is likely. V and J are TRBV29-1 and TRBJ1-2; tentative D call: TRBD1 (5 bases). V was cut by 7 bases and J by 4 bases, with 16 bases left in between. The V gene's germline CDR1 is SQVTM and CDR2 ANQGSEA. CDR3 length: 13 amino acids. CDR3 in amino acids: CSAFSGLGYGYTL. Here the CDR3 DNA reads TGCAGCGCCTTCTCGGGACTGGGCTATGGCTACACCCTC.

The V call is TRBV5-1, the J call TRBJ2-1; TRBD2 aligns across 10 bases. This CDR3 region has 15 residues. Germline V gene data show CDR1 as SGHRS and CDR2 as YFSETQ. V gave up 0 bases and J gave up 4 bases; unmatched junction bases: 1. The CDR3 DNA reads TGCGCCAGCAGCTTGGGAGCGGGAGGGTACAATGAGCAGTTCTTC. Protein product: CASSLGAGGYNEQFF.

The chain has TRBV19 and TRBJ1-2; D may be TRBD1 (6 bases). The V gene lost 2 bases and the J gene lost 7 bases, with 14 bases spanning the gap. The CDR3 consists of 14 residues. CDR1 is LNHDA and CDR2 is SQIVND in the germline V gene (reference sequence). This chain's CDR3 is CASSIRTGFSGYTF. As DNA, the CDR3 is TGTGCCAGTAGTATACGAACAGGGTTTAGTGGCTACACCTTC.

The chain couples TRBV10-3 to TRBJ1-2; 8 positions match TRBD1. Trimming at V came to 7 bases and at J to 5 bases, leaving 6 bases not matched to a gene. The CDR3 runs 13 residues. Germline V gene sequence: CDR1 ENHRY, CDR2 SYGVKD. DNA for the CDR3: TGTGCCATCACCATGGGACAGGAGTATGGCTACACCTTC. Translating it yields CAITMGQEYGYTF.

This chain connects TRBV10-3 to TRBJ2-7, with 11 bases matching TRBD2. CDR1 is ENHRY, CDR2 SYGVKD, per germline. The V and J ends lost 5 bases and 1 base, in that order; junction bases with no gene match: 4. The CDR3 length is 15 residues. Here the CDR3 DNA reads TGTGCCATCAGTCCGGGACTAGCGGAATCCTACGAGCAGTACTTC. This encodes CAISPGLAESYEQYF.

V gene TRBV7-3 combines with J gene TRBJ2-1; 14 nucleotides agree with TRBD2. The germline V gene encodes CDR1 SGHTA and CDR2 FQGTGA. The ends lost 5 bases at V and 6 bases at J; junction bases unmatched: 9. The CDR3 is 17 residues long. CDR3 residues: CASSRLAGGPGSNEQFF. Here the CDR3 DNA reads TGTGCCAGCAGCCGACTAGCGGGAGGGCCAGGTAGCAATGAGCAGTTCTTC.

The V and J genes are TRBV11-3 and TRBJ2-1, with 8 bases that match TRBD2. The V gene's germline CDR1 is SGHNT and CDR2 YENEEA. The CDR3 is 17 amino acids. With V trimmed by 5 bases and J by 0 bases, 9 bases remained unmatched. The CDR3 loop reads CASSPPTSESSYNEQFF. In nucleotides, the CDR3 is TGTGCCAGCAGCCCGCCGACTAGCGAGAGCTCCTACAATGAGCAGTTCTTC.

This chain joins TRBV28 and TRBJ1-1; D is ambiguous. Germline loops: CDR1 MDHEN, CDR2 SYDVKM. This CDR3 contains 13 residues. The ends were cut back, 8 bases at V and 3 bases at J, with 13 bases in the middle. CDR3 in DNA: TGTGCCAGCCGGTCGGAGGGATACACTGAAGCTTTCTTT. Protein: CASRSEGYTEAFF.

The V and J genes are TRBV4-3 and TRBJ2-2; the match to TRBD2 covers 9 bases. This CDR3 contains 17 residues. V lost 2 bases to trimming and J lost 5 bases; unmatched junction nucleotides: 9. Germline V gives CDR1 LGHNA, CDR2 YSLEER. CDR3 sequence reads: CASSQRLADPWTGELFF. CDR3 coding DNA: TGCGCCAGCAGCCAAAGACTAGCGGATCCTTGGACCGGGGAGCTGTTTTTT.

The sample holds a few counts of this clone. This chain joins TRBV15 and TRBJ1-6, with 7 bases aligning to TRBD1. V dropped 0 bases and J dropped 3; count of bases not matched to a gene: 5. Germline V gene lookup returns CDR1 LNHNV and CDR2 YYDKDF (reference sequence). This CDR3 contains 17 residues. This CDR3 reads CATSRDTGQDYNSPLHF. The CDR3 coding sequence is TGTGCCACCAGCAGAGATACAGGACAGGACTATAATTCACCCCTCCACTTT. The whole variable domain, remainder taken from reference TRBV15 and TRBJ1-6, is DAMVIQNPRYQVTQFGKPVTLSCSQTLNHNVMYWYQQKSSQAPKLLFHYYDKDFNNEADTPDNFQSRRPNTSFCFLDIRSPGLGDTAMYLCATSRDTGQDYNSPLHFGNGTRLTVT.

The J gene is TRBJ1-2, the V gene TRBV29-1, with D tentatively TRBD1 (5 bases). CDR3 length: 10 residues. The V gene lost 6 bases and the J gene lost 6 bases, with 8 bases spanning the gap. Looked up from germline, CDR1 is SQVTM and CDR2 is ANQGSEA. CDR3 in amino acids: CSVQGNGYTF. For the CDR3, the DNA is TGCAGCGTCCAGGGTAATGGCTACACCTTC. The whole variable domain, filled in from reference TRBV29-1 and TRBJ1-2, reads SAVISQKPSRDICQRGTSLTIQCQVDSQVTMMFWYRQQPGQSLTLIATANQGSEATYESGFVIDKFPISRPNLTFSTLTVSNMSPEDSSIYLCSVQGNGYTFGSGTRLTVV.

The V gene is TRBV5-1, the J gene TRBJ1-1; 8 bases fit TRBD1. The junction had 11 bases not matched to a gene; V was cut back by 4 bases and J by 6 bases. The CDR3 is made up of 15 amino acids. Germline V gene data show CDR1 as SGHRS and CDR2 as YFSETQ. The CDR3 reads CASSVQGVLAAEAFF. CDR3 DNA sequence: TGCGCCAGCAGCGTACAGGGGGTCCTCGCCGCTGAAGCTTTCTTT. Based on the CDR3 plus reference TRBV5-1 and TRBJ1-1, the full variable domain is KAGVTQTPRYLIKTRGQQVTLSCSPISGHRSVSWYQQTPGQGLQFLFEYFSETQRNKGNFPGRFSGRQFSNSRSEMNVSTLELGDSALYLCASSVQGVLAAEAFFGQGTRLTVV.

The chain recombines TRBV7-8 with TRBJ1-3; D is unresolved. In germline, CDR1 is SGHVS, CDR2 FQNEAQ. The V end was cut by 1 base, the J end by 9 bases, with 13 bases between. The CDR3 totals 14 residues. DNA for the CDR3: TGTGCCAGCAGCTTAGTAGGCCCGCAGGTCACCATATATTTT. As protein: CASSLVGPQVTIYF.

This rearrangement joins TRBV30 to TRBJ1-1; perhaps TRBD1 as D (6 bases). Germline lookup yields CDR1 GTSNPN and CDR2 SVGIG (reference sequence). V was pared by 1 base and J by 3 bases, with 9 bases between. The CDR3 runs to 13 residues. The CDR3 DNA is TGTGCCTGGAGTGCTCACAGGGACACTGAAGCTTTCTTT. Amino acid sequence: CAWSAHRDTEAFF.

The rearrangement links TRBV5-1 to TRBJ2-5; 10 nucleotides match TRBD2. This CDR3 comprises 21 residues. Germline-derived CDR1 and CDR2 are SGHRS and YFSETQ. The trim removed 0 bases at V and 5 bases at J, leaving 22 bases unmatched. The CDR3 reads CASSLGDEDRRTSGHWETQYF. CDR3 nucleotides: TGCGCCAGCAGCTTGGGGGACGAGGACAGACGGACTAGCGGTCACTGGGAGACCCAGTACTTC. The full variable domain, with the rest looked up from reference TRBV5-1 and TRBJ2-5, is KAGVTQTPRYLIKTRGQQVTLSCSPISGHRSVSWYQQTPGQGLQFLFEYFSETQRNKGNFPGRFSGRQFSNSRSEMNVSTLELGDSALYLCASSLGDEDRRTSGHWETQYFGPGTRLLVL.

CDR3 amino acids: CARRPDGRPQAGGIGELFF. CDR3 bases: TGTGCCAGAAGACCGGACGGCCGGCCCCAAGCGGGAGGGATAGGGGAGCTGTTTTTT. The chain carries TRBV5-3 and TRBJ2-2; 10 bases match TRBD2. TRBV5-3 is flagged as an ORF with uncertain function. V lost 5 bases, J lost 8 bases, and 21 bases stayed unmatched. The CDR3 is made up of 19 amino acids.

The rearrangement joins TRBV29-1 to TRBJ1-1, with 7 bases identical to TRBD1. Germline V gene sequence: CDR1 SQVTM, CDR2 ANQGSEA. The V segment lost 3 bases and the J segment 10 bases; nucleotides outside the gene matches: 14. The CDR3 has 14 amino acids. CDR3 protein: CSVDSNRGGGVAFF. For the CDR3, the DNA is TGCAGCGTTGATTCGAACAGGGGCGGTGGAGTAGCTTTCTTT. Full variable domain (rest looked up from reference TRBV29-1 and TRBJ1-1): SAVISQKPSRDICQRGTSLTIQCQVDSQVTMMFWYRQQPGQSLTLIATANQGSEATYESGFVIDKFPISRPNLTFSTLTVSNMSPEDSSIYLCSVDSNRGGGVAFFGQGTRLTVV.

V and J are TRBV4-1 and TRBJ2-7; maybe TRBD2 (7 bases). The germline V gene has CDR1 MGHRA and CDR2 YSYEKL. The CDR3 loop spans 16 amino acids. Trimming removed 3 bases at V and 0 bases at J, with 15 bases between. CDR3 DNA: TGCGCCAGCAGCCAGAGGGAGGGGGGGAGCTCCTACGAGCAGTACGTC. Encoded protein: CASSQREGGSSYEQYV.

This clone was picked up a small number of times. The rearrangement uses TRBV2 and TRBJ2-5; D perhaps matches TRBD1 (6 bases). The V end lost 6 bases, the J end lost 3 bases, and 11 bases lay between the germline ends. Per the germline V gene, CDR1 is SNHLY and CDR2 is FYNNEI. The CDR3 contains 13 residues. DNA of the CDR3: TGTGCCAGCAGCCTCGGACAGAAAGAGACCCAGTACTTC. The encoded protein is CASSLGQKETQYF.

This chain uses TRBV27 with TRBJ2-7; D possibly corresponds to TRBD2 (6 bases). The germline CDR1 and CDR2 sequences are MNHEY and SMNVEV (reference sequence). Trimming shortened V by 5 bases and J by 0 bases, and 11 bases separated the two germline ends. This CDR3 has 14 amino acids. CDR3 nucleotide sequence: TGTGCCAGCAGTCTCGGGGGATTCTCCTACGAGCAGTACTTC. Residues: CASSLGGFSYEQYF.

The rearrangement links TRBV13 to TRBJ2-7, with a possible D match to TRBD1 (5 bases). The CDR3 is 14 residues long. Germline loops: CDR1 PRHDT, CDR2 FYEKMQ (reference sequence). Trimming shortened V by 1 base and J by 4 bases, and 11 bases separated the two germline ends. The CDR3 spells CASSLDGNRYEQYV. The CDR3 DNA follows: TGTGCCAGCAGCTTAGATGGGAACAGGTACGAGCAGTACGTC.

The chain employs TRBV11-3 and TRBJ2-5; 7 bases map to TRBD2. CDR1 and CDR2 from the germline V gene are SGHNT and YENEEA. V trimming: 6 bases; J trimming: 5 bases; junction bases outside the gene matches: 6. There are 13 residues in the CDR3. The CDR3 nucleotides are TGTGCCAGCAGGAAACTGGGGGGGGAGACCCAGTACTTC. Translated, it gives CASRKLGGETQYF.

The chain recombines TRBV7-6 with TRBJ2-5, with D perhaps TRBD1 (5 bases). Trimming pared 1 base from V and 3 bases from J, leaving 12 bases between. The CDR3 loop spans 15 amino acids. Germline V gene lookup returns CDR1 SGHVS and CDR2 FNYEAQ. This CDR3 reads CASSLEAGSEETQYF. The CDR3 coding sequence is TGTGCCAGCAGCTTAGAGGCAGGGTCGGAAGAGACCCAGTACTTC. The variable domain in full, with the rest retrieved from reference TRBV7-6 and TRBJ2-5, is GAGVSQSPRYKVTKRGQDVALRCDPISGHVSLYWYRQALGQGPEFLTYFNYEAQQDKSGLPNDRFSAERPEGSISTLTIQRTEQRDSAMYRCASSLEAGSEETQYFGPGTRLLVL.

This clone was seen only a few times. The chain links TRBV10-3 to TRBJ1-1; 9 bases are a match to TRBD1. Germline V lookup: CDR1 ENHRY, CDR2 SYGVKD. This CDR3 is built from 15 residues. V shed 6 bases, J shed 0 bases, and the junction held 5 bases outside the gene matches. CDR3 amino acids: CAISGTGFMNTEAFF. The CDR3 coding sequence is TGTGCCATCAGCGGGACAGGGTTCATGAACACTGAAGCTTTCTTT.

This rearrangement joins TRBV4-3 to TRBJ1-4, with 9 bases lining up with TRBD1. This CDR3 is 14 amino acids long. Per germline, CDR1 LGHNA and CDR2 YSLEER. V was pared by 2 bases and J by 6 bases, with 1 base of the junction left unmatched. Here the CDR3 reads CASSQTGGDEKLFF. The CDR3 region has the DNA TGCGCCAGCAGCCAAACAGGGGGCGATGAAAAACTGTTTTTT.

The chain has TRBV6-5 and TRBJ1-2; tentatively, D is TRBD1 (6 bases). V lost 0 bases and J lost 8, with 19 bases in between. The germline gives CDR1 MNHEY, CDR2 SVGAGI. This CDR3 is built from 16 residues. This CDR3 reads CASSYSVGQGPKGYTF. DNA of the CDR3: TGTGCCAGCAGTTACTCGGTTGGCCAGGGGCCTAAAGGCTACACCTTC.

The chain is built from TRBV29-1 and TRBJ1-3; D gene unclear. Trimming shortened V by 1 base and J by 0 bases, and 7 bases separated the two germline ends. Looked up from germline, CDR1 is SQVTM and CDR2 is ANQGSEA. The CDR3 runs to 14 residues. The CDR3, as DNA: TGCAGCGTTGAAGGCGGCTCCTCTGGAAACACCATATATTTT. Residues: CSVEGGSSGNTIYF. Full variable domain (remainder filled in from reference TRBV29-1 and TRBJ1-3): SAVISQKPSRDICQRGTSLTIQCQVDSQVTMMFWYRQQPGQSLTLIATANQGSEATYESGFVIDKFPISRPNLTFSTLTVSNMSPEDSSIYLCSVEGGSSGNTIYFGEGSWLTVV.